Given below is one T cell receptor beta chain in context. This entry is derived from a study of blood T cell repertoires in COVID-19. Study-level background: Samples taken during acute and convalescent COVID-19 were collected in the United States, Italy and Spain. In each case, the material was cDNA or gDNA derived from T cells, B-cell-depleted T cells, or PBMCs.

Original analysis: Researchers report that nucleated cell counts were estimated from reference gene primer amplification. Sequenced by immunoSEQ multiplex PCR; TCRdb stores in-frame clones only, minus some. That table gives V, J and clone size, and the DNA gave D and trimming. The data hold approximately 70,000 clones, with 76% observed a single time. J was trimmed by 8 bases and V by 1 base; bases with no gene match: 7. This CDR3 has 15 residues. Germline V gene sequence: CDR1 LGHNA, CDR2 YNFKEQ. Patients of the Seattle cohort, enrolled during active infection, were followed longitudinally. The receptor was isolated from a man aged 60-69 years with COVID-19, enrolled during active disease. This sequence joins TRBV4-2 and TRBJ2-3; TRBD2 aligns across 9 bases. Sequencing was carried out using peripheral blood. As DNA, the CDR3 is TGTGCCAGCAGCCAAGGGCTAGCGGGACTCCCTACGCAGTATTTT. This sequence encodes CASSQGLAGLPTQYF.